Listed below are T cell receptor beta chains from one sample, sequenced in a study of T cell changes during pregnancy in multiple sclerosis. Profiled with immunoSEQ multiplex PCR; TCRdb holds only in-frame clones, not every one. The sample consists of tens of thousands of clones, 90% to 95% of them appearing once. The sample in question was CD4+ T cells from peripheral blood mononuclear cells, obtained before pregnancy. The source of these receptors is a female donor with multiple sclerosis, enrolled in a pregnancy study. Each CDR3 is given with its conserved first and last residue. The D gene is left open where the match is weak. Size is stated for part of the rows, as once, few or many counts, or as a class when the clone is expanded.

v_call,j_call,clone_size,d_call,cdr3_nt,cdr3_aa
TRBV5-4,TRBJ2-5,once,TRBD1,TGTGCCAGCAGCTCCTCCGGGACAGGGTTTGGGTCCCAGTACTTC,CASSSSGTGFGSQYF
TRBV6-1,TRBJ1-5,NA,NA,TGTGCCAGCAGCGGAGCGGCGTATCAGCCCCAGCATTTT,CASSGAAYQPQHF
TRBV5-1,TRBJ2-7,NA,TRBD1,TGCGCCAGCAGCAAAACCGGGACAGGGAGTTTTGACTACGAGCAGTACTTC,CASSKTGTGSFDYEQYF
TRBV25-1,TRBJ2-2,NA,NA,TGTGCCAGCAGTGAATATACTAGCTCCGGGGAGCTGTTTTTT,CASSEYTSSGELFF
TRBV27,TRBJ2-3,NA,NA,TGTGCCAGCAGTTTTTTCGGGAGCGGCTTAAACACAGATACGCAGTATTTT,CASSFFGSGLNTDTQYF
TRBV4-1,TRBJ2-1,NA,TRBD1,TGCGCCAGCTGGCCCGGACAGGGAGGTTCCAATGAGCAGTTCTTC,CASWPGQGGSNEQFF
TRBV9,TRBJ1-4,once,NA,TGTGCCAGCAGCGTAGGGGACACAGGGATGGGGGAAAAACTGTTTTTT,CASSVGDTGMGEKLFF
TRBV7-9,TRBJ1-5,NA,NA,TGTGCCAGCAGCCCCGCCGAGGAGGGACAGCCCCAGCATTTT,CASSPAEEGQPQHF
TRBV28,TRBJ2-3,NA,TRBD2,TGTGCCAGCAGGGCGGGGGGACTAGGCACAGATACGCAGTATTTT,CASRAGGLGTDTQYF
TRBV10-3,TRBJ1-3,NA,NA,TGTGCCATCAGTGAGCCACAGGTCGGAAACACCATATATTTT,CAISEPQVGNTIYF
TRBV11-3,TRBJ2-2,NA,NA,TGTGCCAGCACCGACGGACAGTTAAACACCGGGGAGCTGTTTTTT,CASTDGQLNTGELFF
TRBV19,TRBJ1-1,NA,NA,TGTGCCAGTAGTATAGTTGACAGCCCGAACACTGAAGCTTTCTTT,CASSIVDSPNTEAFF
TRBV7-9,TRBJ1-1,NA,NA,TGTGCCAGCAGCTTAGGTCTCGGGGGGAACACTGAAGCTTTCTTT,CASSLGLGGNTEAFF
TRBV18,TRBJ2-7,NA,TRBD2,TGTGCCAGCTCAACGACTAGCGGGAATTCCTACGAGCAGTACTTC,CASSTTSGNSYEQYF
TRBV10-3,TRBJ1-6,few,NA,TGTGCCATCAGTGTAGAAGACGGGGAAATTTCACCCCTCCACTTT,CAISVEDGEISPLHF
TRBV18,TRBJ2-3,NA,TRBD2,TGTGCCAGCTCACCCAACAATGCTGCTAGCGGGGGGGCCTCGCGTAAGGATACGCAGTATTTT,CASSPNNAASGGASRKDTQYF
TRBV5-4,TRBJ2-2,NA,NA,TGTGCCAGCAGAACGGGACAGAACACCGGGGAGCTGTTTTTT,CASRTGQNTGELFF
TRBV28,TRBJ1-2,NA,NA,TGTGCCAGCAGTTTGTCCGCGGAGTTGTATGGCTACACCTTC,CASSLSAELYGYTF
TRBV10-3,TRBJ2-7,NA,NA,TGTGCCATGGGGCTAAGCACCTACGAGCAGTACTTC,CAMGLSTYEQYF
TRBV7-6,TRBJ2-3,NA,TRBD1,TGTGCCAGCAGCTTAGGCACAGGGGGTTACACAGATACGCAGTATTTT,CASSLGTGGYTDTQYF
TRBV5-4,TRBJ2-1,NA,TRBD2,TGTGCCAGCAGCCCTGGGACTAGCGGGGACAATGAGCAGTTCTTC,CASSPGTSGDNEQFF
TRBV2,TRBJ2-7,NA,TRBD2,TGTGCCAGCAGTGAAGATCATGCTAGCGGGGGGGTCCTTGGGTTGTTTTACGAGCAGTACTTC,CASSEDHASGGVLGLFYEQYF
TRBV7-9,TRBJ2-7,NA,TRBD2,TGTGCCAGCAGCCCCCGTGGGACTAGCGGGAGGGCCGACGAGCAGTACTTC,CASSPRGTSGRADEQYF
TRBV5-1,TRBJ2-5,NA,NA,TGCGCCAGCAGCTTAAGAGAGATTGAGACCCAGTACTTC,CASSLREIETQYF
TRBV7-6,TRBJ2-3,NA,NA,TGTGCCAGCAGCTTAGCCGAGGGAAGAGGCACAGATACGCAGTATTTT,CASSLAEGRGTDTQYF
TRBV6-1,TRBJ2-7,NA,TRBD2,TGTGCCAGCAGTGGTAGACTAGCAGGCTACGAGCAGTACTTC,CASSGRLAGYEQYF
TRBV6-1,TRBJ1-2,NA,NA,TGTGCCAGCAGTGAAGGGGCAGGGTCGGTAGGCTACACCTTC,CASSEGAGSVGYTF
TRBV21-1,TRBJ2-5,NA,NA,TGTGCCAGCAGTAAAGGATTGCGACAGGATGATCAAGAGACCCAGTACTTC,CASSKGLRQDDQETQYF
TRBV30,TRBJ2-5,NA,TRBD1,TGTGCCTGGAGTACCCGACAGGGCCAAGAGACCCAGTACTTC,CAWSTRQGQETQYF
TRBV5-1,TRBJ2-5,NA,TRBD1,TGCGCCAGCAGCGGACAGGGGGCGCGGGAGACCCAGTACTTC,CASSGQGARETQYF
TRBV5-1,TRBJ1-6,NA,TRBD1,TGCGCCAGCAGCATACAGGTCTCCGGGACAGGGCAAAATTCACCCCTCCACTTT,CASSIQVSGTGQNSPLHF
TRBV27,TRBJ2-1,NA,NA,TGTGCCAGCCGCTACGGTTCTACTTTATACAATGAGCAGTTCTTC,CASRYGSTLYNEQFF
TRBV18,TRBJ2-7,NA,TRBD2,TGTGCCAGCTCACCGGTACCGGGACTAGCGGGAGGGGAGCAGTACTTC,CASSPVPGLAGGEQYF
TRBV29-1,TRBJ2-7,NA,TRBD1,TGCAGCGTTGGCCAGACAGGGTTGTACGAGCAGTACTTC,CSVGQTGLYEQYF
TRBV6-4,TRBJ2-6,NA,TRBD1,TGTGCCAGCAGTCCGGGCCCTCAGGGGGTGGGCTCTGGGGCCAACGTCCTGACTTTC,CASSPGPQGVGSGANVLTF
TRBV12-5,TRBJ2-1,NA,NA,TGTGCTAGTGGTTTAAAGGTGGCAGGTGAGCAGTTCTTC,CASGLKVAGEQFF
TRBV7-9,TRBJ2-7,NA,TRBD1,TGTGCCAGCAGCTCGGACAGGGGGACAGCCTACGAGCAGTACTTC,CASSSDRGTAYEQYF
TRBV18,TRBJ2-6,NA,TRBD1,TGTGCCAGCTCACCCCCCGGACAGGGATTAGGGGCCAACGTCCTGACTTTC,CASSPPGQGLGANVLTF
TRBV7-9,TRBJ2-7,NA,NA,TGTGCCAGCAGCTTCCCAAACTCCTACGAGCAGTACTTC,CASSFPNSYEQYF
TRBV29-1,TRBJ2-5,NA,NA,TGCAGCGTTGGGGTGAGCGGGACAATCCAATACCAAGAGACCCAGTACTTC,CSVGVSGTIQYQETQYF
TRBV4-2,TRBJ2-7,NA,TRBD1,TGTGCCAGCAGCCAATCCCGGGACAGACCCTACGAGCAGTACTTC,CASSQSRDRPYEQYF
TRBV18,TRBJ1-1,NA,TRBD1,TGTGCCAGCTCACAAAACGACCAGGGGGCACGGACTGAAGCTTTCTTT,CASSQNDQGARTEAFF
TRBV2,TRBJ2-7,NA,NA,TGTGCCAGCAGACTGGGGGCGCATGGCGAGCAGTACTTC,CASRLGAHGEQYF
TRBV6-1,TRBJ2-1,few,TRBD1,TGTGCCAGCAGTGAATTGACAGGGAATGAGCAGTTCTTC,CASSELTGNEQFF
TRBV7-8,TRBJ1-3,NA,NA,TGTGCCAGCAGCTTAGGACACCCATCTGGAAACACCATATATTTT,CASSLGHPSGNTIYF
TRBV18,TRBJ1-1,NA,NA,TGTGCCAGCTCACAAGCAATGAACACTGAAGCTTTCTTT,CASSQAMNTEAFF
TRBV19,TRBJ2-2,NA,TRBD1,TGTGCCAGTAGTATAAAGGGGACAGGGAAGTCCGGGGAGCTGTTTTTT,CASSIKGTGKSGELFF
TRBV28,TRBJ2-7,NA,TRBD2,TGTGCCAGCACCGCCTGGACTAGCGGGAAGTCCCACGAGCAGTACTTC,CASTAWTSGKSHEQYF
TRBV2,TRBJ2-5,once,NA,TGTGCCAGCAGTAGGACTGGGGGGGCTGAGGAGACCCAGTACTTC,CASSRTGGAEETQYF
TRBV30,TRBJ2-6,NA,NA,TGTGCCTGGGACAGAACCTCTGGGGCCAACGTCCTGACTTTC,CAWDRTSGANVLTF